This TCR beta chain was sequenced during a study of blood T cell repertoires in COVID-19. Study in general: PBMCs, B-cell-depleted T cells, or T cells were the source of the cDNA or gDNA that made up the material.

Here immunoSEQ multiplex PCR was the method, and the copy in TCRdb shows in-frame clones only, minus some. The sample lists fewer than 200,000 clones; 70% to 90% were seen once. This CDR3 has 14 residues. V shed 6 bases and J shed 1 base, with 12 bases lying between them. Germline values: CDR1 ENHRY, CDR2 SYGVKD. Sequencing input: peripheral blood. This sequence joins TRBV10-3 and TRBJ1-2; no firm D call. This TCR derives from a man younger than 30 who had recovered from COVID-19. The CDR3 here is CAISNGGNNYGYTF. The CDR3 DNA sequence: TGTGCCATCAGCAACGGAGGGAATAACTATGGCTACACCTTC.